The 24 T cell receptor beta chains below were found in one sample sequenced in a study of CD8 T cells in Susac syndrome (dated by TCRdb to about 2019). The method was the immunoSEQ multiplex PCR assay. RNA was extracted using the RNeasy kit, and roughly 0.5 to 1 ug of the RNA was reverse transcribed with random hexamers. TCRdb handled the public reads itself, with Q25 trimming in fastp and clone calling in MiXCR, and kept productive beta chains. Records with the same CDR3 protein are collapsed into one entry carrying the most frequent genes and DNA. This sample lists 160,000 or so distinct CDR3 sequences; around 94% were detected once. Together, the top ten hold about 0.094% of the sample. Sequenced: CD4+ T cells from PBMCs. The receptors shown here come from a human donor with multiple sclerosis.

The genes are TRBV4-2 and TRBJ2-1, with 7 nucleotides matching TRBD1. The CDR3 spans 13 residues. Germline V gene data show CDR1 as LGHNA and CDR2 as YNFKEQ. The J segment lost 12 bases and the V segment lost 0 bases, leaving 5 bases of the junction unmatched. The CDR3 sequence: CASSQETGLRQFF. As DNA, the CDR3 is TGTGCCAGCAGCCAAGAGACAGGGTTGCGGCAGTTCTTC.

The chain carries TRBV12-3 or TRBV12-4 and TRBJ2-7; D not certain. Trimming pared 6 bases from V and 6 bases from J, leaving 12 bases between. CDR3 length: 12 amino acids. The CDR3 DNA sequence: TGTGCCAGCAGCCGGACGTTTCTCGAGCAGTACTTC. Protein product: CASSRTFLEQYF.

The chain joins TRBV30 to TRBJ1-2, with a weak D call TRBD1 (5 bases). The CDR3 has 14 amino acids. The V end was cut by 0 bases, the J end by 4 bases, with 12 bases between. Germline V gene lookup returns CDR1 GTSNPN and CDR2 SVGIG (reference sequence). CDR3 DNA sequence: TGTGCCTGGAGTGTACTCCCCGGGGGCTATGGCTACACCTTC. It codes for CAWSVLPGGYGYTF.

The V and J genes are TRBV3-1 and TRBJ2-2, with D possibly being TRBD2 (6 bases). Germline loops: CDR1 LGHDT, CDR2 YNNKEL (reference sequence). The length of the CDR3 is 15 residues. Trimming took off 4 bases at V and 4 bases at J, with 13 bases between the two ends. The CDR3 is CASSPRETGTGELFF. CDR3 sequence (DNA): TGTGCCAGCAGCCCCCGGGAGACGGGCACCGGGGAGCTGTTTTTT.

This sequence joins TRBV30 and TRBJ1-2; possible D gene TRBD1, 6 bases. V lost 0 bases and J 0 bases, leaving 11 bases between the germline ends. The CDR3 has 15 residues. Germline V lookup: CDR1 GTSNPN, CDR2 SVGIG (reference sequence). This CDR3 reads CAWSVAGAANYGYTF. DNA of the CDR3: TGTGCCTGGAGTGTAGCGGGGGCGGCTAACTATGGCTACACCTTC.

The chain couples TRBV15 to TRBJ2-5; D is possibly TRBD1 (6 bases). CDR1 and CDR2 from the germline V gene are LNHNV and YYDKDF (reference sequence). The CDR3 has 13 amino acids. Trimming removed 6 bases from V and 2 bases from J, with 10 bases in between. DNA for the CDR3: TGTGCCACCAGACCGGACAGACAAGAGACCCAGTACTTC. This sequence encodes CATRPDRQETQYF. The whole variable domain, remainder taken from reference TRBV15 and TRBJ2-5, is DAMVIQNPRYQVTQFGKPVTLSCSQTLNHNVMYWYQQKSSQAPKLLFHYYDKDFNNEADTPDNFQSRRPNTSFCFLDIRSPGLGDTAMYLCATRPDRQETQYFGPGTRLLVL.

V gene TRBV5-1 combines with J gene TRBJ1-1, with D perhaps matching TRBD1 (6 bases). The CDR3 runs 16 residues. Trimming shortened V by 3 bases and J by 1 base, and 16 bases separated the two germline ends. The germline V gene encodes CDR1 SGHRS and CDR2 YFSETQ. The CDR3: CASSSRITGTNTEAFF. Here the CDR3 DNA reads TGCGCCAGCAGCTCCAGGATTACAGGGACGAACACTGAAGCTTTCTTT. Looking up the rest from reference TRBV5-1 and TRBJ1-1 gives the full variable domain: KAGVTQTPRYLIKTRGQQVTLSCSPISGHRSVSWYQQTPGQGLQFLFEYFSETQRNKGNFPGRFSGRQFSNSRSEMNVSTLELGDSALYLCASSSRITGTNTEAFFGQGTRLTVV.

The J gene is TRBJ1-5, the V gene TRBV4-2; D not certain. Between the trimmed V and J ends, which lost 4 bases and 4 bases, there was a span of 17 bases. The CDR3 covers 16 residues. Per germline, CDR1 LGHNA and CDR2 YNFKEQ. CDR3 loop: CASSPRPWPVNQPQHF. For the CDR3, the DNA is TGTGCCAGCAGCCCCAGGCCCTGGCCTGTTAATCAGCCCCAGCATTTT.

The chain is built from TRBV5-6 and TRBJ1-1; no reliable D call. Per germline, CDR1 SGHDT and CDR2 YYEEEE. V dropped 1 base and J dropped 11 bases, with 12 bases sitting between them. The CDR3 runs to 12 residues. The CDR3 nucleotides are TGTGCCAGCAGCTTGCGGGAAGGGTTCGCTTTCTTT. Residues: CASSLREGFAFF.

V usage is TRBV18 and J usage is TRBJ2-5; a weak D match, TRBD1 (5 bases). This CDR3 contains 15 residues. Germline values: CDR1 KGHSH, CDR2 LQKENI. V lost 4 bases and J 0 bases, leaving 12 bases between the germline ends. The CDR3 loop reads CASSLSDRHQETQYF. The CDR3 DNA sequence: TGTGCCAGCTCACTGTCCGACAGACACCAAGAGACCCAGTACTTC.

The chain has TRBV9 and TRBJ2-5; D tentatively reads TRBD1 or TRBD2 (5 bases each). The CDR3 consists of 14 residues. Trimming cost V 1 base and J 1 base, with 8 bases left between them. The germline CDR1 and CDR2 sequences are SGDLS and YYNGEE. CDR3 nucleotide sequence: TGTGCCAGCAGCGTACGGGGCGTCCAAGAGACCCAGTACTTC. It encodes CASSVRGVQETQYF.

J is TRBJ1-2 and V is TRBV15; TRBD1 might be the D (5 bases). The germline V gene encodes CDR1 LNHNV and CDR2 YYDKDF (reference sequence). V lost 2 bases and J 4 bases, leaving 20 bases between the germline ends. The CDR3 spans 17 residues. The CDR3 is CATSRSYGGADVYGYTF. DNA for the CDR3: TGTGCCACCAGCAGATCCTATGGGGGTGCGGATGTCTATGGCTACACCTTC.

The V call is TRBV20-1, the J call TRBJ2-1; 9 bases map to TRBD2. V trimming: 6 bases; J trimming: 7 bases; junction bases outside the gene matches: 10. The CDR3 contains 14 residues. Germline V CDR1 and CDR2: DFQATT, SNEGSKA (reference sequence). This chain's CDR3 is CSAYVAGVGNEQFF. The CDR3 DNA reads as TGCAGTGCGTATGTAGCGGGAGTAGGGAATGAGCAGTTCTTC.

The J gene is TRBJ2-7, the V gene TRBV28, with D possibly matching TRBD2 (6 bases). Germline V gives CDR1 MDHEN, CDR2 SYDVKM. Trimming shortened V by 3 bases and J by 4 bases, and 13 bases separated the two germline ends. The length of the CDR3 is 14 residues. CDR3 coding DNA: TGTGCCAGCAGTTTTCCCAGGGAGGCGTACGAGCAGTACTTC. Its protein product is CASSFPREAYEQYF.

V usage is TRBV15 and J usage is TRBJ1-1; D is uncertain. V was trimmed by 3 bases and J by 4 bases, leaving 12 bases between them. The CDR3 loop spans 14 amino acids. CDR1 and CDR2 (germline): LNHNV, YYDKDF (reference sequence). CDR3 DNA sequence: TGTGCCACCAGCAGTCTCAGAGGCGCCACTGAAGCTTTCTTT. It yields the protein CATSSLRGATEAFF.

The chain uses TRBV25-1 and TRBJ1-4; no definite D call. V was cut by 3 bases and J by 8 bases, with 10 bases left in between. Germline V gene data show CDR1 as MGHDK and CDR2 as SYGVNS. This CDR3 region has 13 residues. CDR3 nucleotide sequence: TGTGCCAGCAGTGACCCAGGCACAGAAAAACTGTTTTTT. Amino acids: CASSDPGTEKLFF.

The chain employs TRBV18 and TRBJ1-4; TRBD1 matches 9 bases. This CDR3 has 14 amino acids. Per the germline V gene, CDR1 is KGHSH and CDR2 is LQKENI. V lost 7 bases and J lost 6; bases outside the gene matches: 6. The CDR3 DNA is TGTGCCAGCTTTCGGGACAGGGTGGATGAAAAACTGTTTTTT. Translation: CASFRDRVDEKLFF.

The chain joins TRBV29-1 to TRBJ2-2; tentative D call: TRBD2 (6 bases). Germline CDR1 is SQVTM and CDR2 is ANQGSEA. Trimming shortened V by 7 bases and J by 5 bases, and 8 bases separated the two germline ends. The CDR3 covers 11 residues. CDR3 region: CSAGSTGELFF. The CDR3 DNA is TGCAGCGCCGGGAGTACCGGGGAGCTGTTTTTT.

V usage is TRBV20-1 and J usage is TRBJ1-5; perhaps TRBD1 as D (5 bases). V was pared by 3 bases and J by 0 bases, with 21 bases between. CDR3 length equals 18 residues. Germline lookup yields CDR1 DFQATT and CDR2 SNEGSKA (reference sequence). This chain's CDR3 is CSASLGAAWTHSNQPQHF. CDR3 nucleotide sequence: TGCAGTGCTAGCCTTGGGGCTGCCTGGACCCATAGCAATCAGCCCCAGCATTTT.

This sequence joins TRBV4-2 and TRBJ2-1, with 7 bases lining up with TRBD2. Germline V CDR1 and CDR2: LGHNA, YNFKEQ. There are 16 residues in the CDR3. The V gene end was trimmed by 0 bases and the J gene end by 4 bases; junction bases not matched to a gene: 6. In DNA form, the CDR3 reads TGTGCCAGCAGCCAAGACGGCGGGAGTTCGTACAATGAGCAGTTCTTC. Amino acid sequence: CASSQDGGSSYNEQFF.

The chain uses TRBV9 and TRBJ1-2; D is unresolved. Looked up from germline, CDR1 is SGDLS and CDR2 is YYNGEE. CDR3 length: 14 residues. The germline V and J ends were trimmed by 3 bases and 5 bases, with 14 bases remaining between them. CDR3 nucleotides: TGTGCCAGCAGCGGCGTGCTGCCCACGTATGGCTACACCTTC. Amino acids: CASSGVLPTYGYTF.

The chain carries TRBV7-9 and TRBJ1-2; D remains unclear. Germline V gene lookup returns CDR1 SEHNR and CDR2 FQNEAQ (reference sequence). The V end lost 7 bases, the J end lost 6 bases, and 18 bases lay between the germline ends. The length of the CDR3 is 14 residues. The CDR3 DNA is TGTGCCAGCACCACCGCGGAGGTTGCCCATGGCTACACCTTC. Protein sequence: CASTTAEVAHGYTF.

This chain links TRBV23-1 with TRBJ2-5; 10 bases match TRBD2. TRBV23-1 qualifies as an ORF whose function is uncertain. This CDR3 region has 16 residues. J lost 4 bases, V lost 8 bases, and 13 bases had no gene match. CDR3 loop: CASLPGGLAGVETQYF. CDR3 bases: TGCGCCAGCCTTCCCGGCGGGCTAGCGGGAGTAGAGACCCAGTACTTC.

DNA for the CDR3: TGTGCCAGCAGCTTACTAGCGGGGGGGGCAGATACGCAGTATTTT. The encoded protein is CASSLLAGGADTQYF. This chain uses TRBV7-2 with TRBJ2-3, with 12 bases identical to TRBD2. CDR1 SGHTA and CDR2 FQGNSA come from the germline V gene. The V segment lost 2 bases and the J segment 4 bases; nucleotides outside the gene matches: 1. The CDR3 contains 15 residues.